Following are 3 T cell receptor beta chains from one sample sequenced in a study of blood T cell repertoires in COVID-19. Sequenced by immunoSEQ multiplex PCR; TCRdb stores in-frame clones only, minus some. This table has over 15,000 clones, more than 70% appearing once. Sequencing input: peripheral blood. These receptors all stem from a human donor in a cohort sampled during active COVID-19.

This chain uses TRBV7-2 with TRBJ2-1, with 7 bases that match TRBD1. The CDR3 has 15 residues. Germline CDR1 is SGHTA and CDR2 is FQGNSA. The junction had 12 bases not matched to a gene; V was cut back by 8 bases and J by 5 bases. CDR3 residues: CASGFRDSLNNEQFF. Written as DNA, the CDR3 is TGTGCCAGCGGTTTCCGGGACAGCCTAAACAATGAGCAGTTCTTC.

This clone was seen a single time. The chain couples TRBV7-9 to TRBJ1-2; 8 nucleotides agree with TRBD1. The germline gives CDR1 SEHNR, CDR2 FQNEAQ (reference sequence). V gave up 5 bases and J gave up 8 bases; unmatched junction bases: 7. CDR3 length equals 13 residues. CDR3 DNA: TGTGCCAGCAGCCCCGGACAGGGTAGCGGCTACACCTTC. Translation: CASSPGQGSGYTF. The whole variable domain, filled in from reference TRBV7-9 and TRBJ1-2, reads DTGVSQNPRHKITKRGQNVTFRCDPISEHNRLYWYRQTLGQGPEFLTYFQNEAQLEKSRLLSDRFSAERPKGSFSTLEIQRTEQGDSAMYLCASSPGQGSGYTFGSGTRLTVV.

The rearrangement uses TRBV28 and TRBJ2-1, with 7 positions matching TRBD1. The V gene's germline CDR1 is MDHEN and CDR2 SYDVKM. The CDR3 covers 15 residues. The J segment lost 5 bases and the V segment lost 6 bases, leaving 10 bases of the junction unmatched. The CDR3: CASRPSGGAHNEQFF. The CDR3 nucleotides read TGTGCCAGCAGACCTTCAGGGGGTGCTCACAATGAGCAGTTCTTC.